This is a list of T cell receptor beta chains from one sample in a study of shared clonotypes between healthy human individuals. Assay: immunoSEQ multiplex PCR; the TCRdb copy retains only in-frame clones and omits some. The sample shows about 820,000 clones, 80% to 95% of them seen only once. Sequencing was carried out using naive CD8+ T cells sorted from blood. The receptors shown here come from a man aged 25-45 years in good health. Both conserved end residues are part of each CDR3. The D gene is left open where the match is weak. For some rows the clone size is stated as once, few or many, or as a class when expanded; others skip it.

v_gene: TRBV27; d_gene: TRBD2; j_gene: TRBJ2-1; abundance: .; CDR3aa: CASTVAGTRYYNEQFF; CDR3nt: TGTGCCAGCACAGTAGCGGGAACTCGGTATTACAATGAGCAGTTCTTC
v_gene: TRBV7-9; d_gene: TRBD2; j_gene: TRBJ2-3; abundance: .; CDR3aa: CASRPTRTSGSEADTQYF; CDR3nt: TGTGCCAGCAGACCAACTAGGACTAGCGGGAGTGAGGCAGATACGCAGTATTTT
v_gene: TRBV7-9; d_gene: TRBD1; j_gene: TRBJ2-7; abundance: .; CDR3aa: CASSFGTGSYEQYF; CDR3nt: TGTGCCAGCAGCTTCGGGACAGGCTCCTACGAGCAGTACTTC
v_gene: TRBV9; d_gene: .; j_gene: TRBJ2-7; abundance: .; CDR3aa: CASSVEEGLVEQYF; CDR3nt: TGTGCCAGCAGCGTAGAGGAGGGGCTGGTTGAGCAGTACTTC
v_gene: TRBV19; d_gene: .; j_gene: TRBJ1-5; abundance: .; CDR3aa: CASSIETAIDQPQHF; CDR3nt: TGTGCCAGTAGTATTGAGACAGCGATCGATCAGCCCCAGCATTTT
v_gene: TRBV5-4; d_gene: .; j_gene: TRBJ2-7; abundance: once; CDR3aa: CASSLGSTYEQYF; CDR3nt: TGTGCCAGCAGCTTGGGTAGCACCTACGAGCAGTACTTC
v_gene: TRBV10-1; d_gene: .; j_gene: TRBJ2-7; abundance: .; CDR3aa: CASSESYRTPSYEQYF; CDR3nt: TGCGCCAGCAGTGAGTCATACAGGACCCCATCCTACGAGCAGTACTTC
v_gene: TRBV4-3; d_gene: .; j_gene: TRBJ2-1; abundance: .; CDR3aa: CASSQDLLAPDNEQFF; CDR3nt: TGCGCCAGCAGCCAAGATCTGCTAGCCCCCGACAATGAGCAGTTCTTC
v_gene: TRBV19; d_gene: .; j_gene: TRBJ2-4; abundance: .; CDR3aa: CASSIHLAKNIQYF; CDR3nt: TGTGCCAGTAGTATACATCTAGCCAAAAACATTCAGTACTTC
v_gene: TRBV21-1; d_gene: .; j_gene: TRBJ2-7; abundance: .; CDR3aa: CAPGGAGVSYEQYF; CDR3nt: TGTGCCCCGGGGGGGGCGGGAGTATCCTACGAGCAGTACTTC
v_gene: TRBV5-4; d_gene: .; j_gene: TRBJ2-5; abundance: once; CDR3aa: CASSLWGETQYF; CDR3nt: TGTGCCAGCAGCTTATGGGGGGAGACCCAGTACTTC
v_gene: TRBV5-5; d_gene: .; j_gene: TRBJ2-7; abundance: .; CDR3aa: CASSLRQSTSYEQYF; CDR3nt: TGTGCCAGCAGCTTGAGACAGTCGACCTCCTACGAGCAGTACTTC
v_gene: TRBV2; d_gene: .; j_gene: TRBJ1-3; abundance: .; CDR3aa: CASSESRQTYSGNTIYF; CDR3nt: TGTGCCAGCAGTGAAAGCCGGCAGACCTACTCTGGAAACACCATATATTTT
v_gene: TRBV6-6; d_gene: TRBD1; j_gene: TRBJ1-1; abundance: .; CDR3aa: CASSYGDRVNTEAFF; CDR3nt: TGTGCCAGCAGTTACGGGGACAGGGTGAACACTGAAGCTTTCTTT
v_gene: TRBV7-9; d_gene: .; j_gene: TRBJ2-2; abundance: .; CDR3aa: CASSLTTGKSLDTGELFF; CDR3nt: TGTGCCAGCAGCTTAACTACAGGGAAGTCCCTGGACACCGGGGAGCTGTTTTTT
v_gene: TRBV25-1; d_gene: .; j_gene: TRBJ1-2; abundance: .; CDR3aa: CASSAWTAYGYTF; CDR3nt: TGTGCCAGCAGTGCCTGGACAGCTTATGGCTACACCTTC
v_gene: TRBV9; d_gene: .; j_gene: TRBJ2-7; abundance: .; CDR3aa: CASSVEGGVGEYYEQYF; CDR3nt: TGTGCCAGCAGCGTAGAAGGAGGGGTGGGGGAGTACTACGAGCAGTACTTC
v_gene: TRBV7-9; d_gene: .; j_gene: TRBJ2-3; abundance: .; CDR3aa: CASSFGSDTQYF; CDR3nt: TGTGCCAGCAGCTTTGGGAGCGATACGCAGTATTTT
v_gene: TRBV19; d_gene: .; j_gene: TRBJ2-7; abundance: .; CDR3aa: CASSIFTGSSYEQYF; CDR3nt: TGTGCCAGTAGTATCTTCACGGGGAGCTCCTACGAGCAGTACTTC
v_gene: TRBV4-2; d_gene: TRBD1; j_gene: TRBJ1-1; abundance: .; CDR3aa: CARLSGQVRTEAFF; CDR3nt: TGTGCCAGGTTGTCGGGACAGGTAAGGACTGAAGCTTTCTTT
v_gene: TRBV5-5; d_gene: TRBD1; j_gene: TRBJ1-2; abundance: once; CDR3aa: CASSLIQGVNYGYTF; CDR3nt: TGTGCCAGCAGCTTGATACAGGGGGTTAACTATGGCTACACCTTC
v_gene: TRBV30; d_gene: TRBD2; j_gene: TRBJ2-3; abundance: .; CDR3aa: CAWSEGLLAGATDTQYF; CDR3nt: TGTGCCTGGAGTGAGGGGCTACTAGCGGGAGCCACAGATACGCAGTATTTT
v_gene: TRBV5-1; d_gene: .; j_gene: TRBJ2-1; abundance: .; CDR3aa: CASSPIGFGEQFF; CDR3nt: TGCGCCAGCAGCCCCATTGGCTTTGGTGAGCAGTTCTTC
v_gene: TRBV2; d_gene: TRBD1; j_gene: TRBJ2-7; abundance: .; CDR3aa: CASGSGTGLDEQYF; CDR3nt: TGTGCCAGCGGGTCCGGGACAGGGCTCGACGAGCAGTACTTC
v_gene: TRBV28; d_gene: TRBD2; j_gene: TRBJ2-7; abundance: .; CDR3aa: CASSFFGSGRGYEQYF; CDR3nt: TGTGCCAGCAGTTTCTTTGGTAGCGGGAGGGGCTACGAGCAGTACTTC
v_gene: TRBV7-8; d_gene: .; j_gene: TRBJ2-5; abundance: .; CDR3aa: CASSPPVGLEAETQYF; CDR3nt: TGTGCCAGCAGCCCACCGGTGGGTCTGGAGGCCGAGACCCAGTACTTC
v_gene: TRBV5-1; d_gene: TRBD2; j_gene: TRBJ2-1; abundance: .; CDR3aa: CASGEYSGREGEQFF; CDR3nt: TGCGCCAGCGGGGAATATAGCGGGAGGGAAGGTGAGCAGTTCTTC
v_gene: TRBV7-9; d_gene: .; j_gene: TRBJ1-1; abundance: .; CDR3aa: CASRRDKAFF; CDR3nt: TGTGCCAGCAGACGCGACAAGGCTTTCTTT
v_gene: TRBV27; d_gene: TRBD1; j_gene: TRBJ1-5; abundance: .; CDR3aa: CASSLGTDNQPQHF; CDR3nt: TGTGCCAGTTCCCTCGGGACAGACAATCAGCCCCAGCATTTT
v_gene: TRBV2; d_gene: TRBD1; j_gene: TRBJ1-5; abundance: .; CDR3aa: CASSGGQGGFSNQPQHF; CDR3nt: TGTGCCAGCAGTGGGGGACAGGGTGGGTTTAGCAATCAGCCCCAGCATTTT
v_gene: TRBV7-9; d_gene: TRBD2; j_gene: TRBJ2-3; abundance: .; CDR3aa: CASRNGRASTDTQYF; CDR3nt: TGTGCCAGCAGGAACGGGAGGGCTTCCACAGATACGCAGTATTTT
v_gene: TRBV5-6; d_gene: .; j_gene: TRBJ1-5; abundance: .; CDR3aa: CASSLGGLGQPQHF; CDR3nt: TGTGCCAGCAGCTTGGGGGGTTTAGGTCAGCCCCAGCATTTT
v_gene: TRBV4-3; d_gene: TRBD1; j_gene: TRBJ2-5; abundance: .; CDR3aa: CASSQDWTGGEETQYF; CDR3nt: TGCGCCAGCAGCCAAGATTGGACAGGGGGCGAAGAGACCCAGTACTTC
v_gene: TRBV4-1; d_gene: TRBD2; j_gene: TRBJ2-3; abundance: few; CDR3aa: CASRASGGRTDTQYF; CDR3nt: TGCGCCAGCAGGGCTAGCGGGGGACGCACAGATACGCAGTATTTT
v_gene: TRBV5-1; d_gene: .; j_gene: TRBJ2-5; abundance: .; CDR3aa: CASSGYNPTQETQYF; CDR3nt: TGCGCCAGCAGTGGGTACAACCCTACCCAAGAGACCCAGTACTTC
v_gene: TRBV19; d_gene: .; j_gene: TRBJ2-7; abundance: .; CDR3aa: CASRTSQGSYEQYF; CDR3nt: TGTGCCAGTAGGACATCACAGGGAAGCTACGAGCAGTACTTC
v_gene: TRBV7-9; d_gene: .; j_gene: TRBJ2-1; abundance: .; CDR3aa: CAREGLGEQFF; CDR3nt: TGTGCAAGAGAGGGATTGGGGGAGCAGTTCTTC
v_gene: TRBV7-9; d_gene: TRBD2; j_gene: TRBJ2-7; abundance: .; CDR3aa: CASSTHIAGESYEQYF; CDR3nt: TGTGCCAGCAGCACCCACATAGCGGGAGAATCCTACGAGCAGTACTTC
v_gene: TRBV4-1; d_gene: .; j_gene: TRBJ1-4; abundance: .; CDR3aa: CASSLDTANIATNEKLFF; CDR3nt: TGCGCCAGCAGCCTAGACACAGCTAATATTGCAACTAATGAAAAACTGTTTTTT
v_gene: TRBV5-1; d_gene: TRBD2; j_gene: TRBJ2-5; abundance: few; CDR3aa: CASGVREGETQYF; CDR3nt: TGCGCCAGCGGGGTGCGGGAGGGGGAGACCCAGTACTTC
v_gene: TRBV7-6; d_gene: .; j_gene: TRBJ1-3; abundance: .; CDR3aa: CASRLGAGNTIYF; CDR3nt: TGTGCCAGCAGGCTGGGCGCTGGAAACACCATATATTTT
v_gene: TRBV4-1; d_gene: .; j_gene: TRBJ2-7; abundance: .; CDR3aa: CASSQEYGDEQYF; CDR3nt: TGCGCCAGCAGCCAAGAATACGGGGATGAGCAGTACTTC
v_gene: TRBV4-3; d_gene: TRBD1; j_gene: TRBJ2-7; abundance: .; CDR3aa: CASSQGPGQGPYEQYF; CDR3nt: TGCGCCAGCAGCCAAGGACCGGGACAGGGGCCCTACGAGCAGTACTTC
v_gene: TRBV19; d_gene: .; j_gene: TRBJ1-1; abundance: .; CDR3aa: CASSIWSGKNTEAFF; CDR3nt: TGTGCCAGTAGTATTTGGTCAGGCAAGAACACTGAAGCTTTCTTT
v_gene: TRBV7-6; d_gene: TRBD2; j_gene: TRBJ2-3; abundance: .; CDR3aa: CASSNSGRAADTQYF; CDR3nt: TGTGCCAGCAGCAACAGCGGGAGGGCCGCCGATACGCAGTATTTT